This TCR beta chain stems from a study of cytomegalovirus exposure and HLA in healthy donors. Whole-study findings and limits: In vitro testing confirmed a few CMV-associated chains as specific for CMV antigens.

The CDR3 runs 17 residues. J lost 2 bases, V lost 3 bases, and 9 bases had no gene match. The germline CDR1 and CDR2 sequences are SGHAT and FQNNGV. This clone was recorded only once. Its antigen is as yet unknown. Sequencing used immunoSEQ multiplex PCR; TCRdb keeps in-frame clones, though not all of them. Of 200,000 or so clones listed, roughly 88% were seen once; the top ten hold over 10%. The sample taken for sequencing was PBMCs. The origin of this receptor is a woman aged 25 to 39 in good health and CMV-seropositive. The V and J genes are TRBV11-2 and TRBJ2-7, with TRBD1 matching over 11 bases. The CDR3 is CASSFWAPGQGAYEQYF. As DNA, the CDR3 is TGTGCCAGCAGCTTTTGGGCTCCGGGACAGGGGGCCTACGAGCAGTACTTC. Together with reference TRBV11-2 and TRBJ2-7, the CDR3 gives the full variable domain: EAGVAQSPRYKIIEKRQSVAFWCNPISGHATLYWYQQILGQGPKLLIQFQNNGVVDDSQLPKDRFSAERLKGVDSTLKIQPAKLEDSAVYLCASSFWAPGQGAYEQYFGPGTRLTVT.